Below are 31 T cell receptor beta chains sequenced from a single sample in a study of blood T cell repertoires in COVID-19 (TCRdb year 2020). Libraries were constructed by the immunoSEQ multiplex PCR assay. Not all clones reach the TCRdb copy of this immuneACCESS table, which keeps in-frame sequences only. Checked studies attribute under half of the gap to unresolved V genes and leave the rest unexplained. The sample contains fewer than 200,000 clones, less than 80% of them found a single time. The ten largest clones represent around 20% of the sample. Sequencing was carried out using PBMCs or T cells enriched from blood (not recorded which). The receptors stem from a woman aged 65 to 85 in a cohort exposed to, infected with or recovered from COVID-19 (not recorded which).

V and J are TRBV7-9 and TRBJ2-7; 9 bases are shared with TRBD1. Trimming at V came to 0 bases and at J to 0 bases, leaving 3 bases not matched to a gene. The CDR3 runs 16 residues. Germline V CDR1 and CDR2: SEHNR, FQNEAQ (reference sequence). This CDR3 is CASSLAGTGTSYEQYF. Written as DNA, the CDR3 is TGTGCCAGCAGCTTAGCGGGGACAGGGACCTCCTACGAGCAGTACTTC.

This sequence joins TRBV3-1 (or the pseudogene TRBV3-2) and TRBJ2-1, with D perhaps TRBD1 (6 bases). Per the germline V gene, CDR1 is LGHDT and CDR2 is YNNKEL (reference sequence). This CDR3 contains 14 residues. V shed 3 bases and J shed 12 bases, with 18 bases lying between them. The chain's CDR3 is CASSQQGSRTGQFF. The CDR3 DNA follows: TGTGCCAGCAGCCAGCAGGGGAGTCGCACGGGGCAGTTCTTC.

V is TRBV5-1 and J is TRBJ2-5; 8 bases match TRBD2. With V trimmed by 4 bases and J by 2 bases, 10 bases remained unmatched. Looked up from germline, CDR1 is SGHRS and CDR2 is YFSETQ. The CDR3 runs 16 residues. CDR3 sequence reads: CASSPQRVAGQETQYF. Written as DNA, the CDR3 is TGCGCCAGCAGCCCCCAGAGGGTAGCGGGACAAGAGACCCAGTACTTC.

V is TRBV2 and J is TRBJ1-2; a weak D match, TRBD1 (5 bases). The germline V and J ends were trimmed by 3 bases and 4 bases, with 15 bases remaining between them. CDR1 SNHLY and CDR2 FYNNEI come from the germline V gene. The CDR3 is 15 residues long. CDR3 nucleotides: TGTGCCAGCAGTGAGGCTGGCAGGGCGAGCTATGGCTACACCTTC. Translation gives CASSEAGRASYGYTF.

For the CDR3, the DNA is TGTGCCAGTACGAATGGGTGGGGGCGCAATGAGCAGTTCTTC. Protein: CASTNGWGRNEQFF. The chain uses TRBV19 and TRBJ2-1; D is possibly TRBD1 (6 bases). Deletions cut 7 bases from V and 6 bases from J, with 16 bases between. This CDR3 region has 14 residues. The germline gives CDR1 LNHDA, CDR2 SQIVND (reference sequence). Variable domain in full (rest from reference TRBV19 and TRBJ2-1): DGGITQSPKYLFRKEGQNVTLSCEQNLNHDAMYWYRQDPGQGLRLIYYSQIVNDFQKGDIAEGYSVSREKKESFPLTVTSAQKNPTAFYLCASTNGWGRNEQFFGPGTRLTVL.

The J gene is TRBJ1-5, the V gene TRBV28, with 8 bases lining up with TRBD1. With 8 bases clipped from V and 0 bases from J, the junction kept 12 bases outside the gene matches. The CDR3 length is 17 residues. Germline V gene sequence: CDR1 MDHEN, CDR2 SYDVKM. The CDR3 bases are TGTGCCAGCGCCCGGGACAGGTTTTTCGTTAGCAATCAGCCCCAGCATTTT. This codes for CASARDRFFVSNQPQHF.

The rearrangement uses TRBV28 and TRBJ1-2, with 8 bases fitting TRBD1. Germline values: CDR1 MDHEN, CDR2 SYDVKM. J was trimmed by 3 bases and V by 5 bases; bases with no gene match: 5. The CDR3 contains 14 residues. This CDR3 reads CASSNRGSDYGYTF. CDR3 DNA sequence: TGTGCCAGCAGTAACAGGGGGTCGGACTATGGCTACACCTTC.

There are a few counts of this clone. CDR3 residues: CASSQELAGGLDAGELFF. As DNA, the CDR3 is TGTGCCAGCAGTCAGGAACTAGCGGGAGGCCTAGACGCCGGGGAGCTGTTTTTT. This sequence joins TRBV2 and TRBJ2-2, with 12 bases matching TRBD2. This CDR3 is built from 18 residues. Germline CDR1 SNHLY, CDR2 FYNNEI. The ends lost 5 bases at V and 6 bases at J; junction bases unmatched: 13.

This chain joins TRBV19 and TRBJ1-5; 7 nucleotides agree with TRBD1. There are 17 residues in the CDR3. CDR1 is LNHDA, CDR2 SQIVND, per germline (reference sequence). The ends lost 2 bases at V and 7 bases at J; junction bases unmatched: 14. CDR3 protein: CASSINRGPANQQPQHF. The CDR3 nucleotides are TGTGCCAGTAGTATAAACAGGGGTCCCGCCAATCAGCAGCCCCAGCATTTT.

The gene calls are TRBV4-2 and TRBJ1-4; unclear D gene. Looked up from germline, CDR1 is LGHNA and CDR2 is YNFKEQ. V was trimmed by 1 base and J by 5 bases, leaving 14 bases between them. CDR3 size: 16 residues. The CDR3 here is CASSQVGGRMNEKLFF. The CDR3 DNA reads TGTGCCAGCAGCCAAGTAGGAGGCAGGATGAATGAAAAACTGTTTTTT.

The chain links TRBV30 to TRBJ2-3; the D is unclear. Looked up from germline, CDR1 is GTSNPN and CDR2 is SVGIG (reference sequence). Trimming took 1 base from V and 2 from J, leaving 7 bases between them. This CDR3 contains 13 residues. The CDR3 is CAWSGAATDTQYF. DNA of the CDR3: TGTGCCTGGAGTGGGGCAGCCACAGATACGCAGTATTTT.

The chain has TRBV19 and TRBJ1-2, with a tentative D call TRBD1 (6 bases). This CDR3 is built from 16 residues. Germline-derived CDR1 and CDR2 are LNHDA and SQIVND (reference sequence). The germline V and J ends were trimmed by 6 bases and 4 bases, with 21 bases remaining between them. CDR3 coding DNA: TGTGCCAGTAGCCACGGGGGGACACCCGACCTCTATGGCTACACCTTC. This sequence encodes CASSHGGTPDLYGYTF.

The gene calls are TRBV24-1 and TRBJ1-1, with TRBD1 as a possible D gene (5 bases). Germline CDR1 reads KGHDR; CDR2 reads SFDVKD. This CDR3 is 12 amino acids long. V was trimmed by 10 bases and J by 0 bases, leaving 8 bases between them. The CDR3 nucleotides read TGTGCCACGCGGGGCTTGAACACTGAAGCTTTCTTT. The encoded protein is CATRGLNTEAFF.

The chain carries TRBV12-3 or TRBV12-4 and TRBJ1-4; D not certain. Trimming removed 6 bases at V and 5 bases at J, with 7 bases between. CDR3 length: 12 residues. The CDR3 DNA is TGTGCCAGCAGATCCTTGAATGAAAAACTGTTTTTT. Translating gives CASRSLNEKLFF.

The J gene is TRBJ1-1, the V gene TRBV27; D unresolved. Per the germline V gene, CDR1 is MNHEY and CDR2 is SMNVEV (reference sequence). Trimming stripped 5 bases from V and 1 base from J, with 8 bases between. This CDR3 is built from 13 residues. The CDR3 loop is CASSTVRNTEAFF. The CDR3 DNA reads as TGTGCCAGCAGTACCGTCAGGAACACTGAAGCTTTCTTT.

J is TRBJ2-1 and V is TRBV7-3; TRBD2 matches at 9 bases. With 5 bases clipped from V and 5 bases from J, the junction kept 7 bases outside the gene matches. This CDR3 is built from 15 residues. The germline V gene encodes CDR1 SGHTA and CDR2 FQGTGA. The CDR3 bases are TGTGCCAGCAGCCTTACGACTAGCGGACACAATGAGCAGTTCTTC. It codes for CASSLTTSGHNEQFF. Together with reference TRBV7-3 and TRBJ2-1, the CDR3 gives the full variable domain: GAGVSQTPSNKVTEKGKYVELRCDPISGHTALYWYRQSLGQGPEFLIYFQGTGAADDSGLPNDRFFAVRPEGSVSTLKIQRTERGDSAVYLCASSLTTSGHNEQFFGPGTRLTVL.

The rearrangement joins TRBV5-1 to TRBJ2-5; D perhaps matches TRBD1 (5 bases). The V and J ends lost 0 bases and 1 base respectively, with 7 bases between them. Looked up from germline, CDR1 is SGHRS and CDR2 is YFSETQ. This CDR3 contains 14 residues. CDR3 sequence reads: CASSLGTGQETQYF. In nucleotides, the CDR3 is TGCGCCAGCAGCTTGGGAACAGGCCAAGAGACCCAGTACTTC. Supplemented by reference TRBV5-1 and TRBJ2-5, the full variable domain reads KAGVTQTPRYLIKTRGQQVTLSCSPISGHRSVSWYQQTPGQGLQFLFEYFSETQRNKGNFPGRFSGRQFSNSRSEMNVSTLELGDSALYLCASSLGTGQETQYFGPGTRLLVL.

V is TRBV28 and J is TRBJ1-4; D gene unclear. From germline, CDR1 is MDHEN and CDR2 SYDVKM. V was pared by 1 base and J by 0 bases, with 12 bases between. The CDR3 has 17 residues. Written as DNA, the CDR3 is TGTGCCAGCAGTTTATATCCAGCGCCAACAACTAATGAAAAACTGTTTTTT. Protein sequence: CASSLYPAPTTNEKLFF.

This chain joins TRBV7-8 and TRBJ1-2; 10 nucleotides agree with TRBD1. Trimming cost V 4 bases and J 7 bases; bases outside gene matches: 6. This CDR3 comprises 14 residues. Per germline, CDR1 SGHVS and CDR2 FQNEAQ. For the CDR3, the DNA is TGTGCCAGCAGCTCGGGACAGGGGCTTGGTGGCTACACCTTC. Translation gives CASSSGQGLGGYTF. The variable domain in full, with the rest retrieved from reference TRBV7-8 and TRBJ1-2, is GAGVSQSPRYKVAKRGQDVALRCDPISGHVSLFWYQQALGQGPEFLTYFQNEAQLDKSGLPSDRFFAERPEGSVSTLKIQRTQQEDSAVYLCASSSGQGLGGYTFGSGTRLTVV.

The chain joins TRBV9 to TRBJ2-1, with 7 bases lining up with TRBD2. After removal of 7 bases from V and 5 bases from J, the junction contained 12 bases not matched to a gene. From germline, CDR1 is SGDLS and CDR2 YYNGEE. There are 15 residues in the CDR3. For the CDR3, the DNA is TGTGCCAGCCGGAGCAGCGGGGATCCGGACAATGAGCAGTTCTTC. As protein: CASRSSGDPDNEQFF.

The chain uses TRBV28 and TRBJ2-7; 7 bases line up with TRBD1. V lost 8 bases to trimming and J lost 1 base; unmatched junction nucleotides: 5. Germline V gene data show CDR1 as MDHEN and CDR2 as SYDVKM. CDR3 length: 13 amino acids. The CDR3 is CASEQGQSYEQYF. The CDR3 nucleotides read TGTGCCAGCGAACAGGGACAGTCCTACGAGCAGTACTTC.

This sequence joins TRBV3-1 (or the pseudogene TRBV3-2) and TRBJ1-6; D may be TRBD1 (6 bases). This CDR3 comprises 16 residues. The germline V gene encodes CDR1 LGHDT and CDR2 YNNKEL (reference sequence). Trimming left V 6 bases short and J 7 bases short, with 19 bases between. The DNA for the CDR3 is TGTGCCAGCAGACTACAGGGCGACACCCGGAATTCACCCCTCCACTTT. Translating it yields CASRLQGDTRNSPLHF.

The V gene is TRBV11-2, the J gene TRBJ2-1; 10 nucleotides agree with TRBD2. Germline V gene data show CDR1 as SGHAT and CDR2 as FQNNGV. CDR3 length: 16 amino acids. Trimming took 1 base from V and 7 from J; bases not matched to a gene: 7. This chain's CDR3 is CASSLVGAGGPNEQFF. The DNA for the CDR3 is TGTGCCAGCAGCTTAGTGGGAGCGGGAGGGCCTAATGAGCAGTTCTTC.

This clone has only a few counts. V gene TRBV21-1 combines with J gene TRBJ1-1. TRBV21-1 is noted as a pseudogene. This CDR3 spans 14 amino acids. The CDR3 reads CASSKIAGDTEAFF. The DNA for the CDR3 is TGTGCCAGCAGCAAAATCGCCGGGGACACTGAAGCTTTCTTT.

V is TRBV9 and J is TRBJ2-1; the D is unclear. Between the trimmed V and J ends, which lost 4 bases and 0 bases, there was a span of 8 bases. From germline, CDR1 is SGDLS and CDR2 YYNGEE. This CDR3 spans 14 amino acids. DNA for the CDR3: TGTGCCAGCAGCCCCCATAGCTCCTACAATGAGCAGTTCTTC. It codes for CASSPHSSYNEQFF.

This clone showed up just a few times. The chain combines TRBV30 with TRBJ1-5, with a weak D call TRBD1 (6 bases). CDR3 length: 15 amino acids. Trimming removed 3 bases from V and 0 bases from J, with 12 bases in between. The germline gives CDR1 GTSNPN, CDR2 SVGIG (reference sequence). The CDR3 coding sequence is TGTGCCTGGAGCGGAGGACAGTCTAGCAATCAGCCCCAGCATTTT. It codes for CAWSGGQSSNQPQHF.

The genes are TRBV7-9 and TRBJ2-7; maybe TRBD1 (5 bases). V lost 0 bases and J lost 3, with 12 bases in between. The CDR3 length is 15 residues. The V gene's germline CDR1 is SEHNR and CDR2 FQNEAQ (reference sequence). CDR3 coding DNA: TGTGCCAGCAGCTTAGCGGGTGGACAAAACTACGAGCAGTACTTC. This encodes CASSLAGGQNYEQYF.

This clone was seen a handful of times. This sequence joins TRBV4-1 and TRBJ2-2, with D uncertain. Per the germline V gene, CDR1 is MGHRA and CDR2 is YSYEKL. The CDR3 spans 15 residues. Trimming shortened V by 4 bases and J by 1 base, and 10 bases separated the two germline ends. The CDR3 region is CASSRRLGNTGELFF. The CDR3 DNA sequence: TGCGCCAGCAGCCGAAGACTGGGGAACACCGGGGAGCTGTTTTTT.

Here the CDR3 DNA reads TGTGCCAGCAGTTCGCCCGGACAGCCAAGCTCCTACGAGCAGTACTTC. It codes for CASSSPGQPSSYEQYF. The rearrangement uses TRBV6-5 and TRBJ2-7; a possible D gene is TRBD1 (6 bases). The CDR3 runs to 16 residues. Germline CDR1 reads MNHEY; CDR2 reads SVGAGI. Trimming shortened V by 4 bases and J by 0 bases, and 16 bases separated the two germline ends.

This chain uses TRBV6-5 with TRBJ2-7, with TRBD2 matching over 10 bases. Trimming removed 7 bases from V and 6 bases from J; junction bases left unmatched: 6. The CDR3 loop spans 13 amino acids. Germline values: CDR1 MNHEY, CDR2 SVGAGI. The CDR3, as DNA: TGTGCCAGCACCTTAGCGGGAGGTGGCGAGCAGTACTTC. It translates to CASTLAGGGEQYF.

In its sample, this clone was seen a few times. V is TRBV7-8 and J is TRBJ1-1, with 9 nucleotides matching TRBD1. Unmatched junction bases numbered 6, after V lost 5 bases and J lost 5 bases. Germline V gene sequence: CDR1 SGHVS, CDR2 FQNEAQ. This CDR3 region has 14 residues. CDR3 in DNA: TGTGCCAGCAGCCTTGACAGGGGGGGGACTGAAGCTTTCTTT. This codes for CASSLDRGGTEAFF.